Following are 8 T cell receptor beta chains from one sample sequenced in a study of regulatory T cells in long-lasting Graves disease. Building of the TCR beta libraries involved iRepertoire HTBI primers and Arm-PCR of CDR3 regions. One entry per CDR3 protein results from TCRdb running MiXCR on the multiplex PCR reads. The table shows 450,000 or so distinct CDR3 sequences, with approximately 23% occurring only once. Time point here: persistent/refractory GD, antithyroid drugs over 5 years with positive TRAb. PBMC-extracted RNA yielded the TCR library. The input for sequencing was peripheral blood mononuclear cells (PBMCs), taken when the disease was refractory, from a patient treated with antithyroid drugs. These receptors all come from a female donor with Graves disease.

The chain recombines TRBV5-6 with TRBJ2-5, with D possibly TRBD2 on 6 matching bases. Germline V gene data show CDR1 as SGHDT and CDR2 as YYEEEE. The CDR3 loop spans 15 amino acids. With 4 bases removed from V and 5 bases from J, the gap between germline ends came to 18 bases. This CDR3 is CASSPGGWPQETQYF. DNA for the CDR3: TGTGCCAGCAGCCCCGGAGGGTGGCCCCAGGAGACCCAGTACTTC. The variable domain in full, with the rest retrieved from reference TRBV5-6 and TRBJ2-5, is DAGVTQSPTHLIKTRGQQVTLRCSPKSGHDTVSWYQQALGQGPQFIFQYYEEEERQRGNFPDRFSGHQFPNYSSELNVNALLLGDSALYLCASSPGGWPQETQYFGPGTRLLVL.

The V and J genes are TRBV5-1 and TRBJ1-2; D unclear. The V and J ends lost 3 bases and 2 bases respectively, with 8 bases between them. This CDR3 is 13 amino acids long. CDR1 and CDR2 from the germline V gene are SGHRS and YFSETQ. The CDR3 here is CASSSTLNYGYTF. The CDR3 region has the DNA TGCGCCAGCAGCTCGACACTGAACTATGGCTACACCTTC.

This clonotype was picked up many times. CDR3 sequence: CASSAAGEYEQYF. CDR3 nucleotide sequence: TGTGCCAGCAGCGCCGCAGGGGAGTACGAGCAGTACTTC. The rearrangement links TRBV7-3 to TRBJ2-7, with TRBD1 as a possible D gene (6 bases). The CDR3 length is 13 residues. Per the germline V gene, CDR1 is SGHTA and CDR2 is FQGTGA. The V gene lost 5 bases and the J gene lost 4 bases, with 12 bases spanning the gap.

The table lists this clonotype with many counts. This chain uses TRBV28 with TRBJ2-5; 10 bases agree with TRBD1. Germline V gene sequence: CDR1 MDHEN, CDR2 SYDVKM. With 7 bases clipped from V and 1 base from J, the junction kept 9 bases outside the gene matches. The CDR3 length is 16 residues. This chain's CDR3 is CASTFRRTGGQETQYF. In DNA, the CDR3 is TGTGCCAGCACTTTTAGAAGGACAGGGGGCCAAGAGACCCAGTACTTC.

This clonotype was counted ten times or more. This sequence joins TRBV12-3 or TRBV12-4 and TRBJ1-1; D not certain. This CDR3 has 13 amino acids. The V and J ends lost 11 bases and 5 bases respectively, with 18 bases between them. The CDR3, as DNA: TGTGCCGCATCGGTGGGCAGGCAGACTGAAGCTTTCTTT. This gives the protein CAASVGRQTEAFF.

This clonotype appeared a few times. A much larger clone differs by one base, so this may be a read error. The V gene is TRBV28, the J gene TRBJ2-7; possibly TRBD2 for D (5 bases). V lost 5 bases, J lost 4 bases, and 15 bases lay in between. The CDR3 is 14 amino acids. The germline CDR1 and CDR2 sequences are MDHEN and SYDVKM. Here the CDR3 DNA reads TGTGCCAGCAGTAAGGGTCGCCGGACTTACGAGCAGTACTTC. Translated: CASSKGRRTYEQYF.

There are many counts of this clonotype. The chain uses TRBV29-1 and TRBJ1-1, with 7 positions matching TRBD1. This CDR3 has 13 amino acids. Germline CDR1 reads SQVTM; CDR2 reads ANQGSEA. With V trimmed by 6 bases and J by 1 base, 5 bases remained unmatched. The CDR3 region is CSVNRGGNTEAFF. The DNA for the CDR3 is TGCAGCGTCAACAGGGGTGGGAACACTGAAGCTTTCTTT.

Only one count was recorded for this clonotype. A far larger clone is just one base off, so this is likely a read error. The V gene is TRBV2, the J gene TRBJ1-6; a possible D gene is TRBD1 (5 bases). The CDR3 loop spans 11 amino acids. The V gene's germline CDR1 is SNHLY and CDR2 FYNNEI. Written as DNA, the CDR3 is TGTGCCAGCACCGACCCAGGGCCCGCTTCCTTT. Its translation: CASTDPGPASF. Based on the CDR3 plus reference TRBV2 and TRBJ1-6, the full variable domain is EPEVTQTPSHQVTQMGQEVILRCVPISNHLYFYWYRQILGQKVEFLVSFYNNEISEKSEIFDDQFSVERPDGSNFTLKIRSTKLEDSAMYFCASTDPGPASFGNGTRLTVT.